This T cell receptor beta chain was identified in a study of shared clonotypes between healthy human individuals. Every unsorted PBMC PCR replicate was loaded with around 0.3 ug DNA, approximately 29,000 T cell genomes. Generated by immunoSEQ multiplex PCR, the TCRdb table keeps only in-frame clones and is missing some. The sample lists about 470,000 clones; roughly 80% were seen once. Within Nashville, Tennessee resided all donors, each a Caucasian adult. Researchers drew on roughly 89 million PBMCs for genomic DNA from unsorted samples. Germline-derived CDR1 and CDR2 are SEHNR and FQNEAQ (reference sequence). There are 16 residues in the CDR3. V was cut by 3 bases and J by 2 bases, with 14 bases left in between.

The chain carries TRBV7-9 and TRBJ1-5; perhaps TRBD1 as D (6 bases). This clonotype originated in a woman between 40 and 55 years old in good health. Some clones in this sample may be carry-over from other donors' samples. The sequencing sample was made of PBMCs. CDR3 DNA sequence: TGTGCCAGCAGCTTTGAACAGGGTGTGGGCAATCAGCCCCAGCATTTT. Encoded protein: CASSFEQGVGNQPQHF.